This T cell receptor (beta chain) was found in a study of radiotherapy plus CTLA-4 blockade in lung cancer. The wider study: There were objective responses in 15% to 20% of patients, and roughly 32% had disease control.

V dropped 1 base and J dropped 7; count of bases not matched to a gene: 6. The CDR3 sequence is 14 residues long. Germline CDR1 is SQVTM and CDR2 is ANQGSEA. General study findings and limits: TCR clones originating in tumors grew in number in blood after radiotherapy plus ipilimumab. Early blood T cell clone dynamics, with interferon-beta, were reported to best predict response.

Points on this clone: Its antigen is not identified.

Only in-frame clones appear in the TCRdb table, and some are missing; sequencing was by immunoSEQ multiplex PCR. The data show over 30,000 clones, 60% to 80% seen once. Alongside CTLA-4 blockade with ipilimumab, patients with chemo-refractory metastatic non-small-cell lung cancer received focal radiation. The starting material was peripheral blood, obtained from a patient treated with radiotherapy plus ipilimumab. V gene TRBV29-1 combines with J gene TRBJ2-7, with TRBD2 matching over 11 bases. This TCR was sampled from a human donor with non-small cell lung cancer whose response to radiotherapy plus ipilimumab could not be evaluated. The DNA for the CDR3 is TGCAGCGTTGAAGCGGGACTAGCGGCAGGAGAGCAGTACTTC. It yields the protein CSVEAGLAAGEQYF.